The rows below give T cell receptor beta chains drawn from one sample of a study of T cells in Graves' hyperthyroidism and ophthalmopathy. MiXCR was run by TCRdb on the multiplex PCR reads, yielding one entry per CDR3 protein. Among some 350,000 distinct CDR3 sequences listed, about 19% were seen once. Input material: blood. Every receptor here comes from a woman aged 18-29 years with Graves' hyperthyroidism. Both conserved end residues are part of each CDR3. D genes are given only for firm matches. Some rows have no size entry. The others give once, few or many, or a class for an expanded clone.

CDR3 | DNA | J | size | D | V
CATSRGPGGLGYTF | TGTGCCACCAGCAGAGGGCCGGGAGGTCTTGGCTACACCTTC | TRBJ1-2 | many | . | TRBV15
CSARVEGANVLTF | TGCAGTGCTAGAGTGGAAGGGGCCAACGTCCTGACTTTC | TRBJ2-6 | many | . | TRBV20-1
CASSLGTPSNYGYTF | TGTGCCAGCAGCCTCGGGACGCCGAGCAACTATGGCTACACCTTC | TRBJ1-2 | few | . | TRBV12-3/TRBV12-4
CASSLDTYYEQYF | TGTGCCAGCAGCCTCGACACATACTACGAGCAGTACTTC | TRBJ2-7 | few | . | TRBV7-2
CASSPTGREGYTF | TGCGCCAGCAGCCCGACAGGGCGGGAAGGCTACACCTTC | TRBJ1-2 | many | TRBD1 | TRBV5-1
CSAAKRLASYEQYF | TGCAGTGCTGCTAAAAGATTGGCCTCCTACGAGCAGTACTTC | TRBJ2-7 | many | . | TRBV20-1
CASRQRGAEAFF | TGTGCCAGCAGACAAAGGGGGGCTGAAGCTTTCTTT | TRBJ1-1 | many | . | TRBV12-3/TRBV12-4
CASSLLVTPTRGTEAFF | TGTGCCAGCAGTTTGTTGGTCACCCCAACACGAGGGACTGAAGCTTTCTTT | TRBJ1-1 | many | . | TRBV27
CASSHPGWDRRSSGELFF | TGTGCCAGCAGTCACCCCGGCTGGGACAGGCGTAGTTCCGGGGAGCTGTTTTTT | TRBJ2-2 | many | TRBD1 | TRBV12-3/TRBV12-4
CASSLSGGVTEAFF | TGTGCCAGCAGTTTATCGGGCGGGGTCACTGAAGCTTTCTTT | TRBJ1-1 | . | . | TRBV27
CAWSALRNTEAFF | TGTGCCTGGAGTGCCCTCCGGAACACTGAAGCTTTCTTT | TRBJ1-1 | many | . | TRBV30
CASRDRGLAKNIQYF | TGTGCCAGTAGAGACAGGGGACTAGCCAAAAACATTCAGTACTTC | TRBJ2-4 | once | TRBD1 | TRBV19
CASSYGGRNSYEQYF | TGTGCCAGCAGTTACGGAGGACGGAACTCCTACGAGCAGTACTTC | TRBJ2-7 | . | . | TRBV6-5
CATGEGVSYEQYF | TGTGCCACCGGGGAAGGGGTCTCCTACGAGCAGTACTTC | TRBJ2-7 | many | . | TRBV28
CASSPRTSGMGETQYF | TGTGCCAGCAGCCCGCGGACTAGCGGGATGGGAGAGACCCAGTACTTC | TRBJ2-5 | . | TRBD2 | TRBV7-2
CASSQDGLGTGRSQYGYTF | TGCGCCAGCAGCCAAGACGGTCTGGGAACAGGTCGTTCTCAGTATGGCTACACCTTC | TRBJ1-2 | . | . | TRBV4-1
CASSQWGGLTYF | TGTGCCAGCAGCCAATGGGGGGGCTTGACGTACTTC | TRBJ2-7 | few | . | TRBV3-1
CASSAHRQGVFYEQYF | TGTGCCAGCAGTGCTCACCGACAGGGGGTCTTCTACGAGCAGTACTTC | TRBJ2-7 | once | TRBD1 | TRBV25-1
CASRRQGAGANVLTF | TGTGCCAGCAGACGACAGGGGGCTGGGGCCAACGTCCTGACTTTC | TRBJ2-6 | . | TRBD1 | TRBV6-1
CAWSVLESGANVLTF | TGTGCCTGGAGTGTACTTGAATCTGGGGCCAACGTCCTGACTTTC | TRBJ2-6 | many | . | TRBV30
CASGKGNGYTF | TGTGCCAGCGGGAAGGGGAATGGCTACACCTTC | TRBJ1-2 | . | . | TRBV6-1
CASSLGQNNEQYF | TGTGCCAGCAGCTTAGGACAGAACAACGAGCAGTACTTC | TRBJ2-7 | many | . | TRBV11-2
CASSVRAVTYEQYF | TGTGCCAGCAGCGTGAGGGCCGTCACCTACGAGCAGTACTTC | TRBJ2-7 | many | . | TRBV9
CASTRTGETGELFF | TGTGCCAGCACCCGGACAGGGGAGACCGGGGAGCTGTTTTTT | TRBJ2-2 | many | TRBD1 | TRBV6-1
CASSPLPGTGANTGELFF | TGTGCCAGCAGCCCTCTTCCGGGGACCGGCGCGAACACCGGGGAGCTGTTTTTT | TRBJ2-2 | few | . | TRBV3-1
CASSVAPRQEAEEQYF | TGTGCCAGCAGCGTAGCCCCGAGACAGGAGGCGGAGGAGCAGTACTTC | TRBJ2-7 | many | . | TRBV9
CASSQVYSGPVGNYGYTF | TGTGCCAGCAGCCAAGTCTACAGCGGTCCCGTCGGAAACTATGGCTACACCTTC | TRBJ1-2 | many | . | TRBV4-2
CASSYSGGFYEQYF | TGTGCCAGCAGTTATAGCGGGGGGTTCTACGAGCAGTACTTC | TRBJ2-7 | many | TRBD2 | TRBV2
CASGWGGSTGELFF | TGTGCCAGCGGTTGGGGGGGGAGTACCGGGGAGCTGTTTTTT | TRBJ2-2 | few | TRBD2 | TRBV19
CASSLFPTVRLYEQYF | TGTGCCAGCAGCTTGTTCCCGACCGTTCGACTCTACGAGCAGTACTTC | TRBJ2-7 | many | . | TRBV5-6
CASSEEVGSGYTF | TGTGCCAGCAGTGAAGAAGTGGGCAGCGGCTACACCTTC | TRBJ1-2 | many | . | TRBV2
CAWNSGFTGELFF | TGTGCCTGGAATTCAGGGTTCACCGGGGAGCTGTTTTTT | TRBJ2-2 | few | . | TRBV30
CASSYRGPYEQYF | TGTGCCAGCAGTTACAGGGGACCCTACGAGCAGTACTTC | TRBJ2-7 | many | TRBD1 | TRBV12-3/TRBV12-4
CASSGLAGNTGELFF | TGCGCCAGCAGCGGACTAGCGGGAAACACCGGGGAGCTGTTTTTT | TRBJ2-2 | . | TRBD2 | TRBV5-1
CASMKDLNTEAFF | TGTGCCAGCATGAAAGATTTGAACACTGAAGCTTTCTTT | TRBJ1-1 | many | . | TRBV6-1
CASSISYRAGELFF | TGTGCCAGTAGTATCTCCTACAGGGCCGGGGAGCTGTTTTTT | TRBJ2-2 | many | . | TRBV19